This T cell receptor beta chain was sequenced in a study of T cells in Graves' hyperthyroidism and ophthalmopathy. Aged 18 to 65, the patients had hyperthyroidism that was newly diagnosed and had lasted under 2 months. This CDR3 is built from 15 residues. Germline values: CDR1 MGHRA, CDR2 YSYEKL. V lost 0 bases, J lost 11 bases, and 5 bases stayed unmatched. There are a few counts of this clonotype. TCR beta CDR3 regions were amplified from RNA transcripts. An initial round of RT-PCR targeting the TCR CDR3 relied on the HTBI primer set. One entry per CDR3 protein, called by TCRdb with MiXCR from the multiplex PCR reads. The data show 350,000 to 500,000 distinct CDR3 sequences, 12% to 15% seen once.

The sequence came from a woman aged 18 to 35 with Graves' hyperthyroidism. J is TRBJ2-1 and V is TRBV4-1; 12 nucleotides match TRBD2. The sequenced sample consisted of blood. This CDR3 is CASSQELAGGNKQFF. CDR3 sequence (DNA): TGCGCCAGCAGCCAAGAACTAGCGGGAGGCAACAAGCAGTTCTTC.